This T cell receptor beta chain came from a study of blood T cell repertoires in COVID-19. The overall study: Both acute and convalescent COVID-19 samples were obtained from the United States, Italy and Spain. Nucleic acid was either cDNA or gDNA, and it came from T cells, B-cell-depleted T cells, or PBMCs.

Losses at the gene ends were 3 bases for V and 9 bases for J; bases not matched to a gene: 7. This CDR3 is built from 14 residues. CDR1 and CDR2 (germline): LNHNV, YYDKDF (reference sequence). Authors' analysis steps: By means of reference gene primer amplification, nucleated cell counts were estimated. TCRdb's copy holds only in-frame clones and misses some; the assay was immunoSEQ multiplex PCR. The D gene and trimming were derived from the DNA, and the V and J assignments and clone size from that table. The sample includes about 150,000 clones, around 87% of them seen just once. The specimen was peripheral blood. The TCR comes from a woman aged 40 to 50 with acute or convalescent COVID-19. The V call is TRBV15, the J call TRBJ2-1; 8 positions match TRBD1. Here the CDR3 DNA reads TGTGCCACCAGCAGCAACAGGGGGAGTGGTGAGCAGTTCTTC. Translated, it gives CATSSNRGSGEQFF.